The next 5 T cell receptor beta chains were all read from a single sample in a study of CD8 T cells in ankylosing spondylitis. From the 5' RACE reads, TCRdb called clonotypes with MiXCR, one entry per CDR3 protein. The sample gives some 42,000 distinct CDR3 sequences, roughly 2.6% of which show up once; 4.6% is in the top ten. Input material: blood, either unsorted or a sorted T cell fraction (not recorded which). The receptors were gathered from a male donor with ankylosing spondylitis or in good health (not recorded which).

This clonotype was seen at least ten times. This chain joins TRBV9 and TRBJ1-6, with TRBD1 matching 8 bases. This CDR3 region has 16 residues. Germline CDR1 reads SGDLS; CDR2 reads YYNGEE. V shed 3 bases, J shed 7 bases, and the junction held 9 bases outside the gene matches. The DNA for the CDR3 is TGTGCCAGCAGCGCCCAGGGGGCAGATATCAATTCACCCCTCCACTTT. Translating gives CASSAQGADINSPLHF.

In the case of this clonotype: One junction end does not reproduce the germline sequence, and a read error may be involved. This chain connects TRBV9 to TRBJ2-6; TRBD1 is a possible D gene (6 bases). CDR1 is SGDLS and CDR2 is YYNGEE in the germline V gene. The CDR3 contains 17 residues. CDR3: CASSVDGQHSGDNVLTF. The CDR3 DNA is TGTGCCAGCAGCGTAGATGGACAGCACTCTGGGGACAACGTCCTGACTTTC.

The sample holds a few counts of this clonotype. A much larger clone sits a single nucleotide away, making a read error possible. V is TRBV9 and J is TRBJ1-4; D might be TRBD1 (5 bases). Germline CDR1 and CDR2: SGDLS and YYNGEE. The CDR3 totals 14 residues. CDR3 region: CASSVWGTNEELFF. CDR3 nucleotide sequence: TGTGCCAGCAGCGTATGGGGCACTAATGAAGAACTGTTTTTT. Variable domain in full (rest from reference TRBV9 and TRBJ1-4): DSGVTQTPKHLITATGQRVTLRCSPRSGDLSVYWYQQSLDQGLQFLIQYYNGEERAKGNILERFSAQQFPDLHSELNLSSLELGDSALYFCASSVWGTNEELFFGSGTQLSVL.

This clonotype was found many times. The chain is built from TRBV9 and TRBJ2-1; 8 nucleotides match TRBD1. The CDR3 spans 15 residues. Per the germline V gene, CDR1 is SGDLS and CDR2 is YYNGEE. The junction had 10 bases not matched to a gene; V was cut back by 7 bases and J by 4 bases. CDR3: CASAPGQVNYNEQFF. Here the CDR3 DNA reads TGTGCCAGCGCTCCGGGACAGGTTAATTACAATGAGCAGTTCTTC.

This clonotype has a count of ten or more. CDR3 amino acids: CASSPQGLDGTDTQYF. The CDR3 nucleotides are TGTGCCAGCAGCCCACAGGGACTCGACGGGACAGATACGCAGTATTTT. The genes are TRBV9 and TRBJ2-3, with D possibly being TRBD1 or TRBD2 (6 bases each). Germline CDR1 and CDR2: SGDLS and YYNGEE. Trimming removed 4 bases at V and 3 bases at J, with 18 bases between. This CDR3 has 16 amino acids. The variable domain in full, completed from reference TRBV9 and TRBJ2-3, reads DSGVTQTPKHLITATGQRVTLRCSPRSGDLSVYWYQQSLDQGLQFLIQYYNGEERAKGNILERFSAQQFPDLHSELNLSSLELGDSALYFCASSPQGLDGTDTQYFGPGTRLTVL.